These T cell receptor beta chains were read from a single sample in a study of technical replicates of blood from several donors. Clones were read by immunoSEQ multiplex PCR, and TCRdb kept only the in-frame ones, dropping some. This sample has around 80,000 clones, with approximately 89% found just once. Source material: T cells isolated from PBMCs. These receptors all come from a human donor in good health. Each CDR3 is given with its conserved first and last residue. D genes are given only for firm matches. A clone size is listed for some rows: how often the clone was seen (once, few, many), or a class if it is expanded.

CASKQDYFYNEQFF,TGTGCCAGCAAGCAGGACTATTTTTACAATGAGCAGTTCTTC,TRBV6-4,.,TRBJ2-1,.
CATSKGQGLDTGELFF,TGTGCCACCAGCAAAGGACAGGGACTCGACACCGGGGAGCTGTTTTTT,TRBV15,TRBD1,TRBJ2-2,.
CASSRLTSVLYEQYF,TGTGCCAGCAGCCGACTAACCTCTGTGTTATACGAGCAGTACTTC,TRBV6-1,.,TRBJ2-7,once
CASSQGIRVEETQYF,TGTGCCAGCAGCCAGGGTATACGGGTAGAAGAGACCCAGTACTTC,TRBV27,.,TRBJ2-5,.
CASREQGLRNQPQHF,TGTGCCAGCAGGGAACAGGGGCTTCGAAATCAGCCCCAGCATTTT,TRBV6-1,TRBD1,TRBJ1-5,.
CASSVGSGETQYF,TGTGCCAGCAGCGTAGGGAGTGGAGAGACCCAGTACTTC,TRBV9,.,TRBJ2-5,.
CASSYPAGTVLYEQYF,TGTGCCAGCAGCTACCCGGCGGGGACAGTGCTCTACGAGCAGTACTTC,TRBV11-3,.,TRBJ2-7,.
CASSTEMNTEAFF,TGTGCCAGCAGCACAGAAATGAACACTGAAGCTTTCTTT,TRBV7-9,.,TRBJ1-1,.
CASSFPRLAVREQYF,TGTGCCAGCAGCTTCCCTAGACTAGCGGTACGCGAGCAGTACTTC,TRBV7-2,TRBD2,TRBJ2-7,.
CASSAGSRQETQYF,TGTGCCAGCAGCGCCGGGTCGAGGCAAGAGACCCAGTACTTC,TRBV7-9,.,TRBJ2-5,.
CASSLWTVYEQYF,TGTGCCAGCAGCTTATGGACTGTCTACGAGCAGTACTTC,TRBV7-2,.,TRBJ2-7,few
CASSHGTSGRAGSYEQYF,TGTGCCAGCAGCCATGGGACTAGCGGGAGGGCGGGCTCCTACGAGCAGTACTTC,TRBV7-8,TRBD2,TRBJ2-7,.
CASSIPLAGKEGEQFF,TGTGCCAGTAGTATCCCTCTAGCGGGCAAGGAGGGTGAGCAGTTCTTC,TRBV19,TRBD2,TRBJ2-1,.
CASSGRDRRAETQYF,TGTGCCAGCAGCGGGCGGGACAGGCGAGCGGAGACCCAGTACTTC,TRBV7-9,TRBD1,TRBJ2-5,.
CASSFQRVPYEQYF,TGTGCCAGCAGTTTTCAGCGGGTGCCCTACGAGCAGTACTTC,TRBV28,.,TRBJ2-7,once
CASSRAGRGTEAFF,TGTGCCAGCAGTAGGGCAGGTAGAGGGACTGAAGCTTTCTTT,TRBV6-5,.,TRBJ1-1,once
CASSTTSGRARRFF,TGTGCCAGCAGCACAACTAGCGGGAGGGCCCGTCGGTTCTTC,TRBV7-2,TRBD2,TRBJ2-1,once
CASSKAGGGETQYF,TGTGCCAGCAGCAAAGCGGGAGGGGGAGAGACCCAGTACTTC,TRBV5-6,TRBD2,TRBJ2-5,once
CASSLEAGRGPYEQYF,TGTGCCAGCAGCTTAGAGGCGGGGAGAGGGCCCTACGAGCAGTACTTC,TRBV7-6,.,TRBJ2-7,.
CASSPWVWSSYNEQFF,TGTGCCAGCAGCCCTTGGGTGTGGAGCTCCTACAATGAGCAGTTCTTC,TRBV11-3,.,TRBJ2-1,.
CATSSGSINEQFF,TGTGCCACCAGCAGCGGGAGTATAAATGAGCAGTTCTTC,TRBV15,.,TRBJ2-1,.
CASRGGLSEQYF,TGTGCCAGCAGGGGGGGTTTGTCCGAGCAGTACTTC,TRBV6-1,.,TRBJ2-7,.
CASSFWTLAETTDTQYF,TGTGCCAGCAGCTTCTGGACACTAGCGGAGACCACAGATACGCAGTATTTT,TRBV7-2,TRBD2,TRBJ2-3,.
CASSRGTGRDFEQPQHF,TGTGCCAGCAGCCGAGGGACAGGGAGGGATTTTGAGCAGCCCCAGCATTTT,TRBV7-9,TRBD1,TRBJ1-5,.
CASSVRRDAGELFF,TGTGCCAGCAGCGTTAGGAGGGATGCCGGGGAGCTGTTTTTT,TRBV9,.,TRBJ2-2,.
CASSFAYSYNEQFF,TGTGCCAGCAGCTTTGCGTATTCCTACAATGAGCAGTTCTTC,TRBV7-6,.,TRBJ2-1,.
CASSQEGTGATEAFF,TGCGCCAGCAGCCAAGAGGGGACAGGGGCCACTGAAGCTTTCTTT,TRBV4-1,TRBD1,TRBJ1-1,.
CASSETLAGGLSTDTQYF,TGTGCCAGCAGCGAAACACTAGCGGGAGGTCTTAGCACAGATACGCAGTATTTT,TRBV5-8,TRBD2,TRBJ2-3,.
CASSSRERNFNYGYTF,TGTGCCAGCAGTTCCCGGGAGAGAAACTTTAACTATGGCTACACCTTC,TRBV28,.,TRBJ1-2,.
CASSRTGDNYGYTF,TGTGCCAGCAGCCGGACAGGCGATAACTATGGCTACACCTTC,TRBV6-5,TRBD1,TRBJ1-2,.
CASSQAARGYDGYTF,TGCGCCAGCAGCCAAGCAGCCAGGGGATACGATGGCTACACCTTC,TRBV4-1,.,TRBJ1-2,.
CAAAGVSSYNEQFF,TGTGCCGCTGCGGGAGTAAGCTCCTACAATGAGCAGTTCTTC,TRBV25-1,TRBD2,TRBJ2-1,once
CASNPSGAVSYNEQFF,TGTGCCAGCAATCCTAGCGGAGCGGTCTCCTACAATGAGCAGTTCTTC,TRBV2,TRBD2,TRBJ2-1,.
CASRGGLASVAYNEQFF,TGTGCCAGTAGGGGGGGTCTAGCGTCAGTCGCCTACAATGAGCAGTTCTTC,TRBV19,.,TRBJ2-1,.
CASSLREFSGNTIYF,TGTGCCAGCAGTTTGAGGGAATTCTCTGGAAACACCATATATTTT,TRBV6-5,.,TRBJ1-3,.
CASRPLTSGNEQFF,TGTGCCAGCAGACCCCTTACTAGCGGCAATGAGCAGTTCTTC,TRBV5-4,TRBD2,TRBJ2-1,.
CAWNLGLAGNNEQFF,TGTGCCTGGAACTTGGGACTAGCGGGGAACAATGAGCAGTTCTTC,TRBV30,TRBD2,TRBJ2-1,.
CASSLDGDREAFF,TGTGCCAGCAGCTTAGATGGGGACAGAGAAGCTTTCTTT,TRBV7-9,TRBD1,TRBJ1-1,.
CSAETDVSYNEQFF,TGCAGCGCCGAGACTGATGTCTCCTACAATGAGCAGTTCTTC,TRBV29-1,.,TRBJ2-1,.
CASSPQGARGEQFF,TGTGCCAGCAGTCCACAGGGGGCGCGGGGTGAGCAGTTCTTC,TRBV27,TRBD1,TRBJ2-1,once
CASSPQDRFNEKLFF,TGCGCCAGCAGCCCGCAGGACAGATTTAATGAAAAACTGTTTTTT,TRBV5-1,.,TRBJ1-4,.
CAQQRGNTEAFF,TGTGCCCAGCAACGGGGGAACACTGAAGCTTTCTTT,TRBV2,.,TRBJ1-1,few
CASSLTGTNTEAFF,TGTGCCAGCAGTTTAACAGGTACGAACACTGAAGCTTTCTTT,TRBV27,.,TRBJ1-1,once
CAISESGSYEQYF,TGTGCCATCAGTGAAAGCGGGAGTTACGAGCAGTACTTC,TRBV10-3,TRBD2,TRBJ2-7,.
CASSAAYGTSGSRSTDTQYF,TGTGCCAGCTCAGCTGCTTACGGGACTAGCGGGAGCAGGAGCACAGATACGCAGTATTTT,TRBV18,TRBD2,TRBJ2-3,once
CASSPFQGPRGYTF,TGTGCCAGCAGTCCCTTTCAGGGCCCTCGAGGCTACACCTTC,TRBV6-4,.,TRBJ1-2,once
CASSLWREGAPDTQYF,TGCGCCAGCAGCTTGTGGAGGGAGGGCGCTCCAGATACGCAGTATTTT,TRBV5-1,TRBD2,TRBJ2-3,.
CASSAGDLSYEQYF,TGTGCCAGCAGTGCGGGAGACCTCTCCTACGAGCAGTACTTC,TRBV6-1,.,TRBJ2-7,.
CASSVGEVFYPNEQFF,TGTGCCAGCAGCGTAGGCGAAGTTTTTTACCCAAATGAGCAGTTCTTC,TRBV9,.,TRBJ2-1,.
CASSEFSSDRVWETQYF,TGTGCCAGCAGTGAATTCTCATCGGACAGGGTGTGGGAGACCCAGTACTTC,TRBV6-1,TRBD1,TRBJ2-5,.
CASSLIQGVGTEAFF,TGTGCCAGCAGCTTAATTCAGGGGGTAGGGACTGAAGCTTTCTTT,TRBV11-2,TRBD1,TRBJ1-1,once
CASSDRTTTGELFF,TGTGCCAGCAGCGACAGGACCACCACCGGGGAGCTGTTTTTT,TRBV9,.,TRBJ2-2,.
CASSEGGVGDYEQFF,TGCGCCAGCAGTGAGGGCGGGGTAGGGGATTATGAGCAGTTCTTC,TRBV10-2,.,TRBJ2-1,.
CASSLSGGIIGYTF,TGTGCCAGCAGTTTATCAGGGGGTATTATAGGCTACACCTTC,TRBV28,TRBD1,TRBJ1-2,.
CASSLGQGREQYF,TGCGCCAGCAGCTTGGGACAGGGGAGGGAGCAGTACTTC,TRBV5-1,TRBD1,TRBJ2-7,few
CASSLGQGGDYEQYF,TGTGCCAGCAGCTTGGGACAGGGTGGCGATTACGAGCAGTACTTC,TRBV7-2,TRBD1,TRBJ2-7,.
CASSLTSMVTDTQYF,TGTGCCAGCAGCTTAACTAGCATGGTCACAGATACGCAGTATTTT,TRBV11-2,.,TRBJ2-3,.